This T cell receptor (beta chain) was retrieved from a study of T cells in Graves' hyperthyroidism and ophthalmopathy. Study information: Peripheral blood was obtained at initial diagnosis, preceding any treatment. General study findings and limits: Ophthalmopathy cases were set apart from stable hyperthyroidism by a 13 V-J model.

RNA transcripts provided the source from which TCR beta CDR3 regions were amplified. In the first-round RT-PCR of the TCR CDR3, the HTBI primer set was used. TCRdb recomputed calls from the multiplex PCR reads with MiXCR, one row per CDR3 protein. This sample has a few hundred thousand distinct CDR3 sequences; around 25% occur once, and the top ten carry 73%. Trimming removed 6 bases from V and 3 bases from J, with 12 bases in between. This CDR3 spans 12 amino acids. CDR1 and CDR2 (germline): SQVTM, ANQGSEA. This clonotype has just one count. No antigen is known for it. Likely a read error: the CDR3 ends without its conserved phenylalanine or tryptophan.

The rearrangement uses TRBV29-1 and TRBJ2-7; maybe TRBD1 (6 bases). The source of this sequence is a man over 45 with Graves' hyperthyroidism. Sequencing was carried out using blood. The DNA of the CDR3 is TGCAGCGTAGAGACAGGTAGCTACGAGCAGTACTCC. Translating it yields CSVETGSYEQYS.